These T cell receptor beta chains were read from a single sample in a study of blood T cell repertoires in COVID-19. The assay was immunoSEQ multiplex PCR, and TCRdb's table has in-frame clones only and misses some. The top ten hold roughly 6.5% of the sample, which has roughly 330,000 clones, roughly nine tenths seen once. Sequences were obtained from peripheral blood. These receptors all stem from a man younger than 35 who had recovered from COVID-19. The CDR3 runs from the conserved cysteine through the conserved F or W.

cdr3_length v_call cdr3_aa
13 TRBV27 CASNQDRDTEAFF
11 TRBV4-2 CASSLQGLAFF
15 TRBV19 CASSLGLAGTDTQYF
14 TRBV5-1 CASSLSGGADTQYF
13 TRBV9 CASSASQYTEAFF
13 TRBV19 CASSPQGATEAFF
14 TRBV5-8 CASSLMPGSSEAFF
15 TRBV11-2 CASTDNRGPYSPLHF
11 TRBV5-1 CASTDSDLQYF
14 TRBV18 CASSPGEGNQPQHF
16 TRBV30 CAWSGLAIPSYNEQFF
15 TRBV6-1 CASSESGGGIGEQYF
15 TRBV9 CASSVGNRPNYGYTF
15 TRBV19 CASTPGTSGYNEQFF
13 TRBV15 CATSTIRRSEAFF
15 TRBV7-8 CASSLSPSGKDTQYF
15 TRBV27 CATMPGLAGVGEQYF
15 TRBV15 CATSKPGQGTGELFF
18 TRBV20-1 CSASKPLMPGAGNQPQHF
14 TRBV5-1 CASSSQGGNTEAFF
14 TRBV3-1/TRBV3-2 CASSRLTGGTEAFF
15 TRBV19 CASSWGDGSNQPQHF
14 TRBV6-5 CASMETSGYNEQFF
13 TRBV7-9 CASSLGLIREQFF
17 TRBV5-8 CASSLVWTGGAGAEQYF
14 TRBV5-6 CASSLEQGADEQYF
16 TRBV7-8 CASSLDPDRNLYEAFF